The present T cell receptor (beta chain) was sequenced within a study of blood T cell repertoires in COVID-19. Study summary: PBMCs, B-cell-depleted T cells, or T cells provided the cDNA or gDNA that made up the material.

Clones were sequenced by immunoSEQ multiplex PCR, and TCRdb holds only the in-frame ones, with some missing. The sample holds around 180,000 clones, approximately 85% seen once. Germline lookup yields CDR1 KGHSH and CDR2 LQKENI. The CDR3 covers 14 residues. The junction had 4 bases not matched to a gene; V was cut back by 3 bases and J by 2 bases. The clonotype originates from an elderly man with COVID-19, enrolled during active disease. Material: peripheral blood. The V call is TRBV18, the J call TRBJ2-7; 7 bases are a match to TRBD1. The CDR3 DNA is TGTGCCAGCTCACCGACAGGGACCACCTACGAGCAGTACTTC. Residues: CASSPTGTTYEQYF.